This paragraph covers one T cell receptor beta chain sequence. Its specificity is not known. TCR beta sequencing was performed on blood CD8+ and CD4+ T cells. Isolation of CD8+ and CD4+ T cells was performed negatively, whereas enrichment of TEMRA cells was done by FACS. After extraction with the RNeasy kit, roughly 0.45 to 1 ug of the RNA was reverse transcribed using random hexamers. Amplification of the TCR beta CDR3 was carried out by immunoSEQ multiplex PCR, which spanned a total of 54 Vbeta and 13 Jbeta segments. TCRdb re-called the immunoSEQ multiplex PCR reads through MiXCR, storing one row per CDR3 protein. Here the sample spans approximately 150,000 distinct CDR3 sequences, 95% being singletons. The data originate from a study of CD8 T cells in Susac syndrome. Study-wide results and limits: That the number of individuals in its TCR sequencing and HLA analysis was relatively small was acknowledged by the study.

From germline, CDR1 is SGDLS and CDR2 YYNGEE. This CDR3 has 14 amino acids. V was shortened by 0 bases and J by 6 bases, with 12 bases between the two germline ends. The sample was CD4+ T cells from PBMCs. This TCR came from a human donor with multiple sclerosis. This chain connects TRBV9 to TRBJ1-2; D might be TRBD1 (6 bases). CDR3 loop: CASSVVSQGHGYTF. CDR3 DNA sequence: TGTGCCAGCAGCGTAGTATCACAGGGCCATGGCTACACCTTC.